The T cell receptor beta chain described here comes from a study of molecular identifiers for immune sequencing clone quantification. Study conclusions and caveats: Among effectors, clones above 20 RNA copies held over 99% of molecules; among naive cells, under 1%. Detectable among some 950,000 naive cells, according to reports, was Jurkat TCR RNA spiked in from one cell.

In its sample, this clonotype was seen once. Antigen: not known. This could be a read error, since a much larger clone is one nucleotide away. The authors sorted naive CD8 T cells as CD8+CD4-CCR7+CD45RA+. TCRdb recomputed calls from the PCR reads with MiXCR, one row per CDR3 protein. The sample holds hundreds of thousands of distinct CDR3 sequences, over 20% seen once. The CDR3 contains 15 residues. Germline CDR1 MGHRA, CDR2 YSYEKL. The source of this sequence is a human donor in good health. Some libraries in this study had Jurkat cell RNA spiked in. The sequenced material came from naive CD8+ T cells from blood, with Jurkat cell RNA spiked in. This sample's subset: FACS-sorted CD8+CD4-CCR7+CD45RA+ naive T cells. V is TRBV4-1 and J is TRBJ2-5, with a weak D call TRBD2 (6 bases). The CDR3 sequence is CASSQAPASDETLYF. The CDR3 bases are TGCGCCAGCAGCCAAGCTCCCGCTAGCGATGAGACCCTGTACTTC.